The T cell receptor beta chain under discussion was sequenced for a study of control samples from healthy donors and cancer patients. Sequencing was performed with immunoSEQ multiplex PCR; in TCRdb, only in-frame clones are kept and a portion is missing. This table has about 120,000 clones, approximately 87% appearing once. Trimming shortened V by 2 bases and J by 4 bases, and 22 bases separated the two germline ends. The CDR3 consists of 18 residues. Germline values: CDR1 SGHTA, CDR2 FQGNSA. This TCR was recovered from a man in his 60s in good health. V usage is TRBV7-2 and J usage is TRBJ2-3; D might be TRBD1 or TRBD2, each matching 6 bases. Sequencing was done on a sample of blood. CDR3 sequence: CASSLLQRGTLNSDTQYF. CDR3 nucleotides: TGTGCCAGCAGCTTACTCCAGCGCGGGACACTTAATTCAGATACGCAGTATTTT.